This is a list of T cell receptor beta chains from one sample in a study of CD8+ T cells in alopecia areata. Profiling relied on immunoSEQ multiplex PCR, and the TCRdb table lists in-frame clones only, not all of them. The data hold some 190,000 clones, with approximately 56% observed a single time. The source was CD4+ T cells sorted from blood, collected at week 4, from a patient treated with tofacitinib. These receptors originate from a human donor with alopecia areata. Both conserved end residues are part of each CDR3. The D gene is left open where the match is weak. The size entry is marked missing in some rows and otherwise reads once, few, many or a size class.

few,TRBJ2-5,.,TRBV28,TGTGCCAGCAGTTTAGGCCTGGGTTTCCAAGAGACCCAGTACTTC,CASSLGLGFQETQYF
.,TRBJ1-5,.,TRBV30,TGTGCCTGGAGTCTGGGACGAGCCTTTGGCAATCAGCCCCAGCATTTT,CAWSLGRAFGNQPQHF
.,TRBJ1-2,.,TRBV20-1,TGCAGTAAGACGGGGGGTGGCTACACCTTC,CSKTGGGYTF
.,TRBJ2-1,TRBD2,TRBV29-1,TGCAGCGTTTCTACGGGTACTAGCGGGCATGAGCAGTTCTTC,CSVSTGTSGHEQFF
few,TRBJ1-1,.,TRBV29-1,TGCAGCGTTGATGGCGGCGGGGCTGAAGCTTTCTTT,CSVDGGGAEAFF
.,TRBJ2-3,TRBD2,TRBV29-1,TGCAGCGTTGAATCGAGGACTAGCGGGAGGACAGATACGCAGTATTTT,CSVESRTSGRTDTQYF
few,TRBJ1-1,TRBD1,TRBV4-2,TGTGCCAGCAGCCCGGGACAGCGAAACACTGAAGCTTTCTTT,CASSPGQRNTEAFF
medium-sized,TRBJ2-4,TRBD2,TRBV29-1,TGCAGCGTTGAAAGCGGGACGGGTGAGGTCAAAAACATTCAGTACTTC,CSVESGTGEVKNIQYF
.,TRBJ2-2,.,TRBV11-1,TGTGCCAGCAGCGGAGGGGTTAGGGGACGGGAGCTGTTTTTT,CASSGGVRGRELFF
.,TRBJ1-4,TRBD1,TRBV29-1,TGCAGCGTTACCTGGGACAGCCAAACTAATGAAAAACTGTTTTTT,CSVTWDSQTNEKLFF
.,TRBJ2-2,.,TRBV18,TGTGCCAGCTCACCACGGGAGCAGAACACCGGGGAGCTGTTTTTT,CASSPREQNTGELFF
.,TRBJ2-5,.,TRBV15,TGTGCCACCAGCAGGAGAACAACTAGGGGCGAGACCCAGTACTTC,CATSRRTTRGETQYF
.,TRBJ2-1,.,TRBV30,TGTGCCCGTGGCAGGAGCTCCTACAATGAGCAGTTCTTC,CARGRSSYNEQFF
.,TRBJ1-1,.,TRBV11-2,TGTGCCAGCAGCTCTCCCGGAGGACTGAACACTGAAGCTTTCTTT,CASSSPGGLNTEAFF